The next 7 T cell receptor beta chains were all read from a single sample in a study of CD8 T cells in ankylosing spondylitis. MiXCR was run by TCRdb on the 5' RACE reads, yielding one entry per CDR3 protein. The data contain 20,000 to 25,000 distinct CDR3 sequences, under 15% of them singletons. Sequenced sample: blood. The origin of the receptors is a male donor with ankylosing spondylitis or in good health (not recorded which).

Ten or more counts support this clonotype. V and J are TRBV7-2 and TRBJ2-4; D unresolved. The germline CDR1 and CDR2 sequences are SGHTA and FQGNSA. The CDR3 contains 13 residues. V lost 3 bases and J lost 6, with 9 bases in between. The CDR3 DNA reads TGTGCCAGCAGCTTGGGCTACCCAAACATTCAGTACTTC. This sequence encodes CASSLGYPNIQYF.

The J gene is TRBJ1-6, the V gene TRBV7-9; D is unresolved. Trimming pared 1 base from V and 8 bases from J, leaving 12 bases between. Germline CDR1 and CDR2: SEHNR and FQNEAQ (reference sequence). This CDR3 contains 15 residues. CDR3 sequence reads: CASSLGGLFDSPLHF. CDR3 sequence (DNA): TGTGCCAGCAGCTTAGGTGGACTTTTCGATTCACCCCTCCACTTT.

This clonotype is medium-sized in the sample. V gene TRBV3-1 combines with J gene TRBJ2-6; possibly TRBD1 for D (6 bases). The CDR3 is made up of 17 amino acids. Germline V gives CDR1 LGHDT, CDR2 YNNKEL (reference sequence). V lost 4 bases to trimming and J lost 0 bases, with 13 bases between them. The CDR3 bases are TGTGCCAGCAGCCCGACCGGGACACCCTCTGGGGCCAACGTCCTGACTTTC. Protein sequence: CASSPTGTPSGANVLTF.

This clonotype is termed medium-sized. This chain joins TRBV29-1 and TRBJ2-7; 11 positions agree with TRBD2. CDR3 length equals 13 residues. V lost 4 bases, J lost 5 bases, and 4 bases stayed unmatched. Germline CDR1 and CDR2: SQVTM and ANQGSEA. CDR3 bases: TGCAGCGTTGGGCTAGCGGGGGGTGACGAGCAGTACGTC. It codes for CSVGLAGGDEQYV.

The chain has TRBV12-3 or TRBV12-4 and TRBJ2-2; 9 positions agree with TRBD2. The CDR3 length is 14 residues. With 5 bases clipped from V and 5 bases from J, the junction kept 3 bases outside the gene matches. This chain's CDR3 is CASSASGETGELFF. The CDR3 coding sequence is TGTGCCAGCAGTGCTAGCGGGGAGACCGGGGAGCTGTTTTTT.

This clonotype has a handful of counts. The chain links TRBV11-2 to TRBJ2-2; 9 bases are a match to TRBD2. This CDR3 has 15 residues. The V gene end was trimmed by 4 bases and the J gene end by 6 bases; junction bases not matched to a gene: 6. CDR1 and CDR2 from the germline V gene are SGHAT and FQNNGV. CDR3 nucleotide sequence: TGTGCCAGCAGCTATGGCGGGGGGGCCCCCGGGGAGCTGTTTTTT. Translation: CASSYGGGAPGELFF.

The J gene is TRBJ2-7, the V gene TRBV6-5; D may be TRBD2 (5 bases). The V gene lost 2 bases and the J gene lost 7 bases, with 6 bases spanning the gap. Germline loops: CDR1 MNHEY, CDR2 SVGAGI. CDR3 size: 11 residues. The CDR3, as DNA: TGTGCCAGCAGTTACGGAGGTGAGCAGTACGTC. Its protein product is CASSYGGEQYV.